A single sample is the source of the 26 T cell receptor beta chains below, sequenced in a study of CXCR3-negative and CXCR3-positive naive CD8 T cells. Study-wide results and caveats: Compared with CXCR3-negative naive cells, CXCR3-positive naive cells showed more hydrophobic TRB CDR3s.

No antigen is known for these receptors. UMI labels and 5' RACE were used to prepare the TRB cDNA libraries. TCRdb reprocessed the 5' RACE reads; each CDR3 protein has one entry and no DNA is given. The listing contains more than 80,000 distinct CDR3 sequences. Material: naive CXCR3+ CD8+ T cells from blood. Noted subset: CD45RO-CCR7+CD27+CD95- naive CD8+ T cells expressing CXCR3 (TNR3+). These receptors were collected from a human donor in good health. Some clones in this sample may be carry-over from other donors' samples.

The chain employs TRBV5-1 and TRBJ2-3. The length of the CDR3 is 13 residues. Germline V gene data show CDR1 as SGHRS and CDR2 as YFSETQ. This chain's CDR3 is CASSSFYTDTQYF.

CDR3: CATSGHGRGLLEAFF. The chain recombines TRBV19 with TRBJ1-1. The germline V gene has CDR1 LNHDA and CDR2 SQIVND (reference sequence). This CDR3 contains 15 residues. The full variable domain, completed using reference TRBV19 and TRBJ1-1, is DGGITQSPKYLFRKEGQNVTLSCEQNLNHDAMYWYRQDPGQGLRLIYYSQIVNDFQKGDIAEGYSVSREKKESFPLTVTSAQKNPTAFYLCATSGHGRGLLEAFFGQGTRLTVV.

The V gene is TRBV7-3, the J gene TRBJ1-1. The CDR3 runs 13 residues. Germline CDR1 is SGHTA and CDR2 is FQGTGA. CDR3 sequence reads: CARSLGGGTEAFF.

V is TRBV29-1 and J is TRBJ2-3; there is no DNA to check the TCRdb D call of TRBD1. The CDR3 length is 17 residues. Looked up from germline, CDR1 is SQVTM and CDR2 is ANQGSEA. The CDR3 here is CSAHSPGQEVFTDTQYF.

The rearrangement links TRBV20-1 to TRBJ1-1. The CDR3 consists of 20 residues. Looked up from germline, CDR1 is DFQATT and CDR2 is SNEGSKA (reference sequence). CDR3 amino acids: CSAFAGQNTLGVRTNTEAFF.

J is TRBJ1-2 and V is TRBV21-1; lacking DNA, the TRBD1 call made by TCRdb goes unchecked. TRBV21-1 is shown as a pseudogene. This CDR3 has 13 residues. CDR3 region: CASSNGTLSGYTF.

The rearrangement uses TRBV6-6 and TRBJ2-5; TCRdb designates TRBD1, a call that cannot be tested without DNA. CDR1 MNHNY and CDR2 SVGAGI come from the germline V gene (reference sequence). The CDR3 has 16 amino acids. CDR3 sequence: CASSREDGTPEETQYF.

The rearrangement links TRBV7-3 to TRBJ2-3; absent DNA, TCRdb's TRBD2 call cannot be checked. Germline CDR1 and CDR2: SGHTA and FQGTGA. The CDR3 spans 13 residues. CDR3: CASSSTRIPRQYF.

V gene TRBV27 combines with J gene TRBJ2-6; TCRdb picks TRBD1, but there is no DNA to check that call. This CDR3 is built from 14 residues. In germline, CDR1 is MNHEY, CDR2 SMNVEV (reference sequence). The CDR3 reads CASSFQGEANVLTF.

The chain is built from TRBV29-1 and TRBJ2-1; TCRdb's D call of TRBD2 is untestable without DNA. The V gene's germline CDR1 is SQVTM and CDR2 ANQGSEA. CDR3 size: 14 residues. The CDR3 protein is CSVEAGYKLYEQFF.

The chain carries TRBV5-1 and TRBJ2-1; the D call of TRBD2 rests on TCRdb alone, since no DNA is present to check it. The V gene's germline CDR1 is SGHRS and CDR2 YFSETQ. The CDR3 sequence is 16 residues long. The CDR3 sequence is CASSFGLAGTTNEQFF.

The chain recombines TRBV9 with TRBJ2-1; TCRdb's D call of TRBD2 is untestable without DNA. Germline assignment: CDR1 SGDLS and CDR2 YYNGEE. This CDR3 has 16 amino acids. This chain's CDR3 is CASSGPSGGAYNEQFF.

The chain joins TRBV7-9 to TRBJ2-7; the D call of TRBD1 rests on TCRdb alone, since no DNA is present to check it. This CDR3 contains 15 residues. Germline-derived CDR1 and CDR2 are SEHNR and FQNEAQ (reference sequence). The CDR3 region is CASSGRDRVTYEQYF.

The CDR3 loop is CSARPHRQGSNEQFF. J is TRBJ2-1 and V is TRBV20-1; the TRBD1 assignment by TCRdb is unverifiable without DNA. Looked up from germline, CDR1 is DFQATT and CDR2 is SNEGSKA (reference sequence). The CDR3 is 15 amino acids.

The V gene is TRBV28, the J gene TRBJ2-7; checking the TCRdb D call of TRBD1 is not possible without DNA. The CDR3 has 13 amino acids. CDR1 and CDR2 from the germline V gene are MDHEN and SYDVKM. CDR3 protein: CASSVTGGNEQYF.

The chain has TRBV29-1 and TRBJ1-1. Germline CDR1 SQVTM, CDR2 ANQGSEA. The CDR3 has 14 residues. Here the CDR3 reads CSVEDVGISTEAFF.

The V and J genes are TRBV28 and TRBJ2-7; TCRdb calls TRBD1, which cannot be checked without DNA. CDR1 is MDHEN and CDR2 is SYDVKM in the germline V gene. This CDR3 has 15 residues. This CDR3 is CASKPTGTLIYEQYF.

V gene TRBV7-9 combines with J gene TRBJ1-1. From germline, CDR1 is SEHNR and CDR2 FQNEAQ (reference sequence). CDR3 length: 11 residues. The CDR3 loop reads CASSPRQVAFF.

The chain combines TRBV20-1 with TRBJ2-3; TCRdb lists TRBD1, though no DNA is available to test this call. This CDR3 spans 16 amino acids. CDR1 and CDR2 from the germline V gene are DFQATT and SNEGSKA (reference sequence). CDR3: CSAPTGSPARTDTQYF.

The V gene is TRBV7-3, the J gene TRBJ2-2; TCRdb's D call of TRBD1 is untestable without DNA. This CDR3 region has 16 residues. Germline V CDR1 and CDR2: SGHTA, FQGTGA. CDR3 amino acids: CASSSTDRPNTGELFF.

The V and J genes are TRBV20-1 and TRBJ1-2; TCRdb's assignment of TRBD1 cannot be checked, as there is no DNA. Germline V gene lookup returns CDR1 DFQATT and CDR2 SNEGSKA (reference sequence). The CDR3 spans 15 residues. The CDR3 here is CSARDGRDRNYGYTF.

The chain is built from TRBV19 and TRBJ1-5; TCRdb's assignment of TRBD1 cannot be checked, as there is no DNA. The CDR3 extends over 15 amino acids. The germline V gene encodes CDR1 LNHDA and CDR2 SQIVND (reference sequence). The CDR3 here is CASSTEQGSNQPQHF.

The rearrangement joins TRBV14 to TRBJ2-7; absent DNA, TCRdb's TRBD2 call cannot be checked. The V gene's germline CDR1 is SGHDN and CDR2 FVKESK. The CDR3 contains 16 residues. The CDR3 sequence is CASSQVGLAASYEQYF.

This chain links TRBV4-1 with TRBJ2-1; TCRdb proposes TRBD2, but this gene call is untestable without DNA. In germline, CDR1 is MGHRA, CDR2 YSYEKL. The CDR3 totals 18 residues. This CDR3 is CASSPTPTSGSPYNEQFF.

The chain uses TRBV5-1 and TRBJ2-7; the TCRdb call, TRBD2, lacks DNA for checking. Germline V gene lookup returns CDR1 SGHRS and CDR2 YFSETQ. This CDR3 has 14 residues. CDR3: CASSMGTAGHEQYF.

This sequence joins TRBV7-3 and TRBJ2-7; TCRdb picks TRBD2, but there is no DNA to check that call. The germline gives CDR1 SGHTA, CDR2 FQGTGA. This CDR3 comprises 15 residues. The CDR3 spells CASSLSASGSYEQYF.